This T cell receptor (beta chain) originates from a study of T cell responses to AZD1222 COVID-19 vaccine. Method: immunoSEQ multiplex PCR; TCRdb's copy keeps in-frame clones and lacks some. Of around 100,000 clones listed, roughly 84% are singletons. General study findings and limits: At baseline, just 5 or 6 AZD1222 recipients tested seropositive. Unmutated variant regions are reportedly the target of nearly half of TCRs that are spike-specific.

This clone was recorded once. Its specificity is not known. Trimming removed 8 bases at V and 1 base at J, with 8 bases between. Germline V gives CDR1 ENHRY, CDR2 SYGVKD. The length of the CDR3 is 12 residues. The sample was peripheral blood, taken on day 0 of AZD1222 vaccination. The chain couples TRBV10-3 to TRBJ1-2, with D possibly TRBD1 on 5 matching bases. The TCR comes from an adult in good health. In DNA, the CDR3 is TGTGCCATCTCGGGACTTAACTATGGCTACACCTTC. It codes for CAISGLNYGYTF.